These T cell receptor beta chains were read from a single sample in a study of CD8 T cells in ankylosing spondylitis. MiXCR, applied by TCRdb to the 5' RACE reads, yields one record per CDR3 protein. The table has about 750,000 distinct CDR3 sequences, 15% to 20% seen once. Sample: blood, either unsorted or a sorted T cell fraction (not recorded which). The receptors come from a male donor with ankylosing spondylitis. Each CDR3 is given with its conserved first and last residue. Fields, in order: V gene, clone size, D gene, J gene, CDR3 length, CDR3 protein, CDR3 DNA. D genes are given only for firm matches. The size of a clone is reported for some rows only, either as once, few or many, or as a class for expanded clones.

TRBV20-1	.	.	TRBJ2-1	14	CSAREFEGGGEQFF	TGCAGTGCTAGAGAGTTCGAGGGGGGGGGTGAGCAGTTCTTC
TRBV5-1	few	.	TRBJ2-3	14	CASSLEWDTDTQYF	TGCGCCAGCAGCTTAGAGTGGGATACAGATACGCAGTATTTT
TRBV7-8	.	.	TRBJ2-7	13	CASSPGTPGVQYF	TGTGCCAGCAGCCCCGGGACTCCCGGGGTGCAGTACTTC
TRBV10-3	.	.	TRBJ1-1	13	CATREAGDTEAFF	TGTGCCACCCGTGAGGCGGGGGACACTGAAGCTTTCTTT
TRBV12-3/TRBV12-4	.	.	TRBJ2-2	12	CASSFSPGELFF	TGTGCCAGCAGTTTTTCCCCCGGGGAGCTGTTTTTT
TRBV20-1	.	.	TRBJ1-5	12	CSARALNQPQHF	TGCAGTGCTAGAGCCCTTAATCAGCCCCAGCATTTT
TRBV5-1	.	.	TRBJ2-7	12	CASSLKGSEQYF	TGCGCCAGCAGCTTAAAGGGGAGCGAGCAGTACTTC
TRBV29-1	.	.	TRBJ1-5	12	CSVAGADQPQHF	TGCAGCGTTGCGGGGGCGGATCAGCCCCAGCATTTT
TRBV20-1	many	.	TRBJ2-7	16	CSARDALGGKGYEQYF	TGCAGTGCTAGAGATGCCTTAGGGGGGAAAGGTTACGAGCAGTACTTC
TRBV6-2/TRBV6-3	.	.	TRBJ1-5	15	CASNPSGSWNQPQHF	TGTGCCAGCAACCCCAGCGGGTCGTGGAATCAGCCCCAGCATTTT
TRBV28	.	.	TRBJ1-2	16	CASSLRARQGRNGYTF	TGTGCCAGCAGTTTACGCGCGCGGCAGGGCCGAAATGGCTACACCTTC
TRBV6-2/TRBV6-3	.	TRBD2	TRBJ2-1	16	CASSTTSGSPYNEQFF	TGTGCCAGCAGCACGACTAGCGGGAGTCCCTACAATGAGCAGTTCTTC
TRBV11-2	.	.	TRBJ2-2	13	CASSLEETGELFF	TGTGCCAGCAGCTTAGAGGAAACCGGGGAGCTGTTTTTT
TRBV4-1	few	.	TRBJ2-7	14	CASSLADSIHEQYF	TGCGCCAGCAGCCTAGCGGACAGTATTCACGAGCAGTACTTC
TRBV7-9	.	TRBD2	TRBJ2-1	16	CASSFVPGLVVNEQFF	TGTGCCAGCAGCTTCGTCCCGGGACTAGTAGTCAATGAGCAGTTCTTC
TRBV5-1	many	TRBD1	TRBJ2-3	14	CASSSGTGRDTQYF	TGCGCCAGCAGCTCCGGGACAGGGCGAGATACGCAGTATTTT
TRBV18	few	.	TRBJ1-1	20	CASSPGVNAWRGSMNTEAFF	TGTGCCAGCTCACCCGGAGTAAATGCGTGGAGGGGTTCGATGAACACTGAAGCTTTCTTT
TRBV5-1	few	TRBD1	TRBJ2-6	16	CASSGTENSGANVLTF	TGCGCCAGCAGCGGGACAGAGAACTCTGGGGCCAACGTCCTGACTTTC
TRBV5-1	.	.	TRBJ1-4	14	CASRSGTSNEKLFF	TGCGCCAGCAGGTCCGGGACAAGTAATGAAAAACTGTTTTTT
TRBV12-3/TRBV12-4	few	TRBD2	TRBJ2-1	16	CASSSRTSESGNEQFF	TGTGCCAGCAGTTCCCGGACTAGCGAGTCGGGCAATGAGCAGTTCTTC
TRBV12-3/TRBV12-4	few	.	TRBJ1-5	14	CASSSQGYNQPQHF	TGTGCCAGCAGTTCCCAGGGTTATAATCAGCCCCAGCATTTT
TRBV9	.	.	TRBJ1-2	12	CASSPDMYGYTF	TGTGCCAGCAGCCCCGACATGTATGGCTACACCTTC
TRBV2	.	.	TRBJ2-7	13	CATSEGAWYEQYF	TGTGCCACCTCCGAAGGGGCTTGGTACGAGCAGTACTTC
TRBV20-1	few	.	TRBJ2-7	14	CSASIRGVQIGQYF	TGCAGTGCTAGTATCCGAGGCGTCCAGATTGGGCAGTACTTC
TRBV10-3	few	.	TRBJ2-7	13	CAISPGVPYEQYF	TGTGCCATCTCTCCCGGGGTCCCCTACGAGCAGTACTTC
TRBV20-1	.	TRBD2	TRBJ2-3	15	CSAPNRGGGPDTQYF	TGCAGTGCCCCCAATCGGGGGGGCGGTCCAGATACGCAGTATTTT
TRBV5-1	few	TRBD1	TRBJ2-1	15	CASSFGQGVVNEQFF	TGCGCCAGCAGCTTCGGACAGGGGGTGGTGAATGAGCAGTTCTTC
TRBV12-3/TRBV12-4	many	TRBD1	TRBJ2-6	17	CASSRTGGLSGANVLTF	TGTGCCAGCAGCCGGACAGGGGGGCTCTCTGGGGCCAACGTCCTGACTTTC
TRBV2	.	TRBD1	TRBJ1-1	14	CASSGPRGDTEAFF	TGTGCCAGCAGTGGACCCAGGGGGGACACTGAAGCTTTCTTT
TRBV4-1	few	.	TRBJ2-1	15	CASSPSPGTINEQFF	TGCGCCAGCAGCCCCTCACCCGGGACCATAAATGAGCAGTTCTTC
TRBV27	few	TRBD1	TRBJ1-6	14	CASSSDRVHSPLHF	TGTGCCAGCAGTAGCGACAGGGTCCATTCACCCCTCCACTTT
TRBV11-3	few	.	TRBJ2-2	12	CASGVKPGELFF	TGTGCCAGCGGAGTGAAACCCGGGGAGCTGTTTTTT
TRBV7-2	.	TRBD1	TRBJ2-2	16	CASSFRTGGRTGELFF	TGTGCCAGCAGCTTCCGTACAGGGGGCAGGACCGGGGAGCTGTTTTTT
TRBV12-3/TRBV12-4	many	.	TRBJ2-1	11	CASTQGPRLFF	TGTGCCAGCACCCAGGGACCCAGGCTGTTCTTC
TRBV4-2	.	.	TRBJ2-3	15	CASSRGTALADTQYF	TGTGCCAGCAGCCGAGGGACAGCACTAGCGGATACGCAGTATTTT
TRBV12-3/TRBV12-4	.	.	TRBJ1-2	14	CAFHPPRGNYGYTF	TGTGCCTTCCACCCCCCGCGGGGAAACTATGGCTACACCTTC
TRBV11-2	.	.	TRBJ2-5	15	CASSLPGVFQETQYF	TGTGCCAGCAGCTTACCCGGGGTGTTCCAAGAGACCCAGTACTTC
TRBV6-5	.	TRBD1	TRBJ1-2	17	CASSFASGTGVNYGYTF	TGTGCCAGCAGTTTCGCGTCCGGGACAGGGGTTAACTATGGCTACACCTTC
TRBV10-3	few	.	TRBJ2-3	12	CAIRGAADTQYF	TGTGCCATCAGGGGGGCCGCAGATACGCAGTATTTT
TRBV4-1	.	.	TRBJ1-5	15	CASSQGTKFNQPQHF	TGCGCCAGCAGCCAAGGGACAAAGTTCAATCAGCCCCAGCATTTT
TRBV4-1	.	TRBD2	TRBJ2-1	15	CASKELAGDYNEQFF	TGCGCCAGCAAGGAACTAGCGGGGGACTACAATGAGCAGTTCTTC
TRBV11-2	few	.	TRBJ2-7	18	CASSLSLGLVASSYEQYF	TGTGCCAGCAGCTTATCCCTCGGATTGGTAGCGAGCTCTTACGAGCAGTACTTC
TRBV4-2	.	TRBD1	TRBJ2-2	17	CASSQDGTGGNTGELFF	TGTGCCAGCAGCCAAGATGGGACAGGGGGGAACACCGGGGAGCTGTTTTTT
TRBV5-4	.	TRBD2	TRBJ2-1	14	CASSFIGEGNEQFF	TGTGCCAGCAGCTTTATCGGGGAGGGCAATGAGCAGTTCTTC
TRBV6-2/TRBV6-3	.	TRBD1	TRBJ1-5	15	CASTTSGTGLQPQHF	TGTGCCAGCACCACATCCGGGACAGGGCTTCAGCCCCAGCATTTT
TRBV5-1	.	.	TRBJ2-1	12	CASIAESNEQFF	TGCGCCAGCATAGCGGAGTCCAATGAGCAGTTCTTC
TRBV4-1	.	.	TRBJ2-6	17	CASSQEGTHSGANVLTF	TGCGCCAGCAGCCAAGAAGGCACCCACTCTGGGGCCAACGTCCTGACTTTC
TRBV9	.	TRBD2	TRBJ2-3	15	CASSTGTSGPDTQYF	TGTGCCAGCAGCACCGGGACTAGTGGTCCAGATACGCAGTATTTT
TRBV4-1	few	.	TRBJ2-7	15	CASSQDLYGGYEQYF	TGCGCCAGCAGCCAAGACCTCTACGGGGGATACGAGCAGTACTTC
TRBV20-1	.	TRBD2	TRBJ2-1	13	CSALRGGGNEKFF	TGCAGTGCTCTGCGCGGGGGGGGAAATGAGAAGTTCTTC
TRBV6-1	.	.	TRBJ1-4	18	CASSRTAPDHPTGEKLFF	TGTGCCAGCAGTCGAACCGCACCTGACCACCCCACCGGTGAAAAACTGTTTTTT
TRBV19	few	TRBD1	TRBJ2-1	14	CASSPWDRDHEQFF	TGTGCCAGTAGTCCGTGGGACAGGGACCATGAGCAGTTCTTC
TRBV20-1	.	.	TRBJ2-3	11	CSALSGYTQYF	TGCAGTGCTTTAAGCGGCTATACGCAGTATTTT
TRBV5-1	.	.	TRBJ2-3	14	CASSRADQTDTQYF	TGCGCCAGCAGCAGAGCGGACCAAACAGATACGCAGTATTTT
TRBV20-1	.	.	TRBJ1-1	12	CSAQGSGTEAFF	TGCAGTGCTCAGGGGAGTGGGACTGAAGCTTTCTTT
TRBV20-1	.	.	TRBJ1-1	12	CSARQYDTEAFF	TGCAGTGCTAGACAATACGACACTGAAGCTTTCTTT
TRBV29-1	many	TRBD1	TRBJ1-4	13	CSVRQGAEEKLFF	TGCAGCGTCAGACAGGGGGCAGAAGAAAAACTGTTTTTT